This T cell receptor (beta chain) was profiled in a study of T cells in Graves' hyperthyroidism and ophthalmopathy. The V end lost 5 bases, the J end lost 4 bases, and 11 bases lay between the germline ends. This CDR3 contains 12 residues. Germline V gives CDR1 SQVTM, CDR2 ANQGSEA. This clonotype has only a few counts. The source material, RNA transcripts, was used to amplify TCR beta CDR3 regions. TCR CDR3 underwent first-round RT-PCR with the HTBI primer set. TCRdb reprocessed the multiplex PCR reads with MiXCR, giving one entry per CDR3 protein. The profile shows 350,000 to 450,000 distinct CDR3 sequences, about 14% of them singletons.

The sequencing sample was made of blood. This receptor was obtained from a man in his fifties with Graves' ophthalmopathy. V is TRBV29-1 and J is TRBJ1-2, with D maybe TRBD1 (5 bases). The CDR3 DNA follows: TGCAGCGTTCGGGACGGAGTCTATGGCTACACCTTC. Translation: CSVRDGVYGYTF.